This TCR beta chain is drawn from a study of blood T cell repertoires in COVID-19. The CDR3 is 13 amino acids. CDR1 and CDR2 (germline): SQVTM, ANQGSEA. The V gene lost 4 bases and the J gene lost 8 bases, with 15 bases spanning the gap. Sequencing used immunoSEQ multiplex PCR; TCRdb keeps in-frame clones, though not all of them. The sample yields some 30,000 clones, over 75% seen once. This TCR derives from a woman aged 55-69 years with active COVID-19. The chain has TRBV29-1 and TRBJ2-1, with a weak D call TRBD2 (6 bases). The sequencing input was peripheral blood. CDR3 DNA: TGCAGCGTTGGCGTCAGGCCTAGCGATGAGCAGTTCTTC. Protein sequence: CSVGVRPSDEQFF.